The T cell receptor (beta chain) under discussion was sequenced for a study of blood T cell repertoires in COVID-19. Germline V gene lookup returns CDR1 LNHNV and CDR2 YYDKDF (reference sequence). This CDR3 is 12 amino acids long. V lost 4 bases and J 11 bases, leaving 14 bases between the germline ends. Using immunoSEQ multiplex PCR, the repertoire was profiled, and TCRdb retains in-frame clones only, with some absent. The profile shows 150,000 to 200,000 clones, around 87% of them singletons. The TCR comes from a man in his forties or fifties with active or convalescent COVID-19. The material sequenced was peripheral blood. The chain couples TRBV15 to TRBJ1-2; no reliable D call. In nucleotides, the CDR3 is TGTGCCACCAGCAAACGACCGGGTATTTACACCTTC. Translation: CATSKRPGIYTF.